The T cell receptor beta chain under discussion was sequenced for a study of blood T cell repertoires in COVID-19. This clone was seen more than once but under ten times. The CDR3 extends over 14 amino acids. The ends were cut back, 0 bases at V and 11 bases at J, with 16 bases in the middle. Germline V gene sequence: CDR1 LGHNA, CDR2 YSLEER. As processed by the authors: Estimation of nucleated cell counts relied on the amplification of reference gene primers. This table comes from immunoSEQ multiplex PCR, and its TCRdb copy is limited to in-frame clones, with some not included. V and J calls and clone size come straight from that table; D and trimming were deduced from the DNA. The sample lists around 50,000 clones, roughly 84% occurring once.

This rearrangement joins TRBV4-3 to TRBJ1-1; possible D gene TRBD1, 5 bases. Sequencing used peripheral blood. The receptor comes from an older man with acute or convalescent COVID-19. CDR3 protein: CASSQDTGVGSAFF. The CDR3 DNA follows: TGCGCCAGCAGCCAAGATACAGGTGTGGGTTCGGCTTTCTTT.